Presented here are 27 T cell receptor beta chains from one specimen sequenced in a study of T cell clonality in common variable immunodeficiency. Antigens of these TCRs are unknown. Data came from immunoSEQ multiplex PCR; TCRdb stores just in-frame clones and leaves some out. The repertoire yields over 30,000 clones, none seen only once; the top ten contain less than 30%. Study-wide points: Fewer deletions and N-nucleotide insertions were reportedly seen in common variable immunodeficiency TCR beta sequences.

The sequencing sample was made of peripheral blood mononuclear cells. Every receptor here comes from a human donor with common variable immunodeficiency.

This clone has at least ten counts. The CDR3 end falls 3 residues outside the read, so it is completed with the germline J gene. This chain links TRBV7-8 with TRBJ1-1, with 9 bases fitting TRBD1. The CDR3 is 16 residues long. The V gene's germline CDR1 is SGHVS and CDR2 FQNEAQ. Trimming cost V 5 bases and J 0 bases; bases outside gene matches: 7. The part of the CDR3 DNA that was read is TGTGCCAGCAGCGCCTGGGACAGGGCTTTGAACACTGAA. Protein sequence: CASSAWDRALNTE. The whole CDR3 reads CASSAWDRALNTEAFF.

In the case of this clone: The read ends 3 residues shy of where the CDR3 ends; the end is completed using the germline J gene. The gene calls are TRBV20-1 and TRBJ1-1; the match to TRBD1 covers 7 bases. The CDR3 covers 14 residues. Germline V lookup: CDR1 DFQATT, CDR2 SNEGSKA (reference sequence). The CDR3 loop is CSARGPGGGGEAFF. CDR3 bases read: TGCAGTGCTAGAGGTCCAGGGGGAGGGGGAGAA.

Many counts were recorded for this clone. The CDR3 is cut off 3 residues early in the read; its end comes from the germline J gene. The chain has TRBV27 and TRBJ2-1; 8 positions match TRBD2. Germline CDR1 MNHEY, CDR2 SMNVEV (reference sequence). V lost 5 bases and J lost 0; bases outside the gene matches: 6. This CDR3 has 16 amino acids. The CDR3 protein is CASSPQSGSSYNEQFF. The sequenced part of the CDR3 DNA is TGTGCCAGCAGTCCCCAGAGCGGGAGCTCCTACAATGAG.

This clone qualifies as medium-sized (0.01 to 0.1%). The CDR3 is cut off 3 residues early in the read; its end comes from the germline J gene. At the DNA level, this CDR3 is encoded by other sequences in the same sample as well. The chain carries TRBV5-1 and TRBJ2-2, with 9 positions matching TRBD1. V shed 3 bases, J shed 1 base, and the junction held 1 base outside the gene matches. CDR1 SGHRS and CDR2 YFSETQ come from the germline V gene. The CDR3 runs to 15 residues. This chain's CDR3 is CASSSGQGNTGELFF. The CDR3 DNA, read in part, is TGCGCCAGCAGCTCGGGACAGGGGAACACCGGGGAG.

In this sample, this clone turned up a few times. The observed sequence ends 3 residues before the CDR3 terminus, with the missing tail filled in from the germline J gene. The chain carries TRBV19 and TRBJ2-1, with TRBD2 matching over 14 bases. Trimming took 9 bases from V and 4 from J; bases not matched to a gene: 5. The germline V gene encodes CDR1 LNHDA and CDR2 SQIVND (reference sequence). The CDR3 loop spans 15 amino acids. The chain's CDR3 is CASRLAGGPYNEQFF. The CDR3 bases that were read are TGTGCCAGCAGACTAGCGGGAGGGCCTTACAATGAG.

This clone occurred many times. The read gets to within 3 residues of the CDR3 end, and the germline J gene fills in the rest. In the same sample, other DNA sequences code for this CDR3. This chain connects TRBV2 to TRBJ2-1, with 8 bases lining up with TRBD2. V lost 11 bases to trimming and J lost 7 bases; unmatched junction nucleotides: 10. The V gene's germline CDR1 is SNHLY and CDR2 FYNNEI. This CDR3 contains 13 residues. The CDR3 bases that were read are TGTGCCTCGAGAGCGGGAGTGGGTAATGAG. Encoded protein: CASRAGVGNE. The whole CDR3 region reads CASRAGVGNEQFF.

The sample holds a few counts of this clone. The read stops 3 residues short of the end of the CDR3; the missing end is completed from the germline J gene. This sequence joins TRBV7-7 and TRBJ1-2, with TRBD1 as a possible D gene (5 bases). V gave up 5 bases and J gave up 5 bases, with 18 bases separating them. Germline V gene sequence: CDR1 SSHAT, CDR2 FNYEAQ (reference sequence). The CDR3 covers 15 residues. The CDR3 sequence is CASSPVPRQLYGYTF. The CDR3 DNA, read in part, is TGTGCCAGCAGCCCAGTACCGCGACAGCTTTATGGC.

The CDR3 bases that were read are TGTGCCAGTAGTCGGAATGGGGCGGATACTACCTACAATGAG. This codes for CASSRNGADTTYNE. The entire CDR3 is CASSRNGADTTYNEQFF. The chain uses TRBV19 and TRBJ2-1; tentative D call: TRBD1 (5 bases). The CDR3 end falls 3 residues outside the read, so it is completed with the germline J gene. The CDR3 is 17 amino acids. CDR1 and CDR2 (germline): LNHDA, SQIVND (reference sequence). V shed 5 bases and J shed 2 bases, with 19 bases lying between them.

Notes on this clone: The read is 3 residues too short to cover the CDR3 end, so that end is filled in from the germline J gene. The genes are TRBV6-1 and TRBJ2-7; no firm D call. The V end lost 1 base, the J end lost 3 bases, and 7 bases lay between the germline ends. The length of the CDR3 is 13 residues. Germline assignment: CDR1 MNHNS and CDR2 SASEGT. The CDR3 DNA, read in part, is TGTGCCAGCAGTGAAGGACAATTCTACGAG. It codes for CASSEGQFYE. The complete CDR3 protein is CASSEGQFYEQYF.

This clone was counted only a few times. The read is 3 residues too short to cover the CDR3 end, so that end is filled in from the germline J gene. The chain employs TRBV19 and TRBJ2-6; TRBD1 matches 7 bases. The germline gives CDR1 LNHDA, CDR2 SQIVND (reference sequence). CDR3 length equals 18 residues. J gave up 0 bases and V 5 bases, and 10 bases lay outside the gene matches. The CDR3 DNA, read in part, is TGTGCCAGTAGTCGACCACAGGGGTCCCTCTCTGGGGCCAACGTC. This translates into CASSRPQGSLSGANV. The whole CDR3 reads CASSRPQGSLSGANVLTF.

This clone was seen many times. The read finishes 3 residues shy of the CDR3 end, and the germline J gene is used to complete it. The chain uses TRBV7-9 and TRBJ1-2, with D possibly matching TRBD1 (5 bases). Trimming removed 2 bases from V and 0 bases from J, with 7 bases in between. This CDR3 region has 14 residues. The germline V gene has CDR1 SEHNR and CDR2 FQNEAQ (reference sequence). The CDR3 reads CASSLKGTNYGYTF. The sequenced part of the CDR3 DNA is TGTGCCAGCAGCTTAAAGGGGACTAACTATGGC.

This clone was observed many times. The read terminates 3 residues ahead of where the CDR3 ends, so the germline J gene completes it. The gene calls are TRBV6-2 or TRBV6-3 and TRBJ2-7; D gene ambiguous. Trimming removed 5 bases at V and 1 base at J, with 6 bases between. The CDR3 sequence is 12 residues long. CDR1 is MNHEY and CDR2 is SVGEGT in the germline V gene. CDR3 amino acids: CASSEVSYEQYF. Incomplete CDR3 DNA: TGTGCCAGCAGTGAGGTATCCTACGAG.

This clone was counted between two and nine times. The missing CDR3 end, 3 residues past where the read stops, is filled in from the germline J gene. The chain has TRBV30 and TRBJ2-3; TRBD2 aligns across 11 bases. CDR1 GTSNPN and CDR2 SVGIG come from the germline V gene (reference sequence). The CDR3 covers 13 residues. After removal of 4 bases from V and 4 bases from J, the junction contained 1 base not matched to a gene. CDR3 amino acids: CAWTSGRPDTQYF. CDR3 DNA (partial): TGTGCCTGGACTAGCGGGAGGCCAGATACG.

At least ten counts were recorded for this clone. The covered CDR3 bases are TGTGCCAGCTCGGGAAACATT. This sequence encodes CASSGNI. The CDR3 as a whole reads CASSGNIQYF. V usage is TRBV2 and J usage is TRBJ2-4; no firm D call. The CDR3 end is not reached by the read, which stops 3 residues before it; the germline J gene fills it in. The ends were cut back, 8 bases at V and 6 bases at J, with 5 bases in the middle. This CDR3 region has 10 residues. Per germline, CDR1 SNHLY and CDR2 FYNNEI.

This clone has a count of ten or more. The CDR3 end falls 3 residues outside the read, so it is completed with the germline J gene. V usage is TRBV7-9 and J usage is TRBJ2-1; D is ambiguous. The CDR3 is 13 residues long. V was pared by 3 bases and J by 9 bases, with 12 bases between. Per the germline V gene, CDR1 is SEHNR and CDR2 is FQNEAQ (reference sequence). The CDR3 protein is CASSFPSEVEQFF. The sequenced part of the CDR3 DNA is TGTGCCAGCAGCTTCCCCAGCGAGGTTGAG. The full variable domain, completed using reference TRBV7-9 and TRBJ2-1, is DTGVSQNPRHKITKRGQNVTFRCDPISEHNRLYWYRQTLGQGPEFLTYFQNEAQLEKSRLLSDRFSAERPKGSFSTLEIQRTEQGDSAMYLCASSFPSEVEQFFGPGTRLTVL.

Comment on this clone: The sequence runs out 3 residues before the end of the CDR3; the remainder is reconstructed from the germline J gene. The J gene is TRBJ1-6, the V gene TRBV19; a weak D match, TRBD1 (5 bases). Per germline, CDR1 LNHDA and CDR2 SQIVND (reference sequence). The CDR3 contains 15 residues. The germline V and J ends were trimmed by 3 bases and 6 bases, with 12 bases remaining between them. The CDR3 here is CASSIRPGGNSPLHF. The CDR3 DNA, read in part, is TGTGCCAGTAGTATTCGGCCGGGGGGTAATTCACCC.

This clone was counted a few times. The read comes to an end 3 residues before the CDR3 does, leaving the germline J gene to fill in the end. This chain uses TRBV30 with TRBJ2-5; a weak D match, TRBD1 (6 bases). Per germline, CDR1 GTSNPN and CDR2 SVGIG (reference sequence). CDR3 length equals 14 residues. V lost 8 bases to trimming and J lost 1 base, with 17 bases between them. CDR3 protein: CARDGGGIQETQYF. The DNA read from the CDR3 is TGTGCCCGGGATGGGGGCGGCATCCAAGAGACC.

This clone occurred a few times. The CDR3 end lies 3 residues beyond the end of the read and is filled in from the germline J gene. The chain has TRBV19 and TRBJ2-1; 7 positions match TRBD2. The CDR3 contains 16 residues. Germline lookup yields CDR1 LNHDA and CDR2 SQIVND (reference sequence). V shed 6 bases and J 6 bases; nucleotides not matched to a gene: 14. CDR3: CASSPPGLSYPNEQFF. The DNA read from the CDR3 is TGTGCCAGTAGCCCCCCGGGACTATCCTACCCCAATGAG.

Ten or more counts support this clone. With the read ending 3 residues before the CDR3 end, the germline J gene is used to fill in that end. The V gene is TRBV10-3, the J gene TRBJ2-5; TRBD1 agrees at 7 bases. Germline V gene data show CDR1 as ENHRY and CDR2 as SYGVKD. The CDR3 is 13 residues long. V shed 4 bases, J shed 2 bases, and the junction held 1 base outside the gene matches. CDR3 bases read: TGTGCCATCAGTGGGGGACAGCAAGAGACC. This encodes CAISGGQQET. The CDR3 in full is CAISGGQQETQYF.

This clone was counted many times. The read terminates 3 residues ahead of where the CDR3 ends, so the germline J gene completes it. The J gene is TRBJ2-3, the V gene TRBV5-1; the match to TRBD2 covers 9 bases. J gave up 4 bases and V 4 bases, and 4 bases lay outside the gene matches. The CDR3 has 14 amino acids. The V gene's germline CDR1 is SGHRS and CDR2 YFSETQ. The sequenced CDR3 bases are TGCGCCAGCAGCACACTAGCGGGCCCAGATACG. Its protein is CASSTLAGPDT. The complete CDR3 protein is CASSTLAGPDTQYF.

This clone turned up a few times. The read halts 3 residues ahead of the CDR3 end, with the missing end drawn from the germline J gene. This chain links TRBV20-1 with TRBJ1-6; weak D call: TRBD1 (6 bases). V was cut by 5 bases and J by 10 bases, with 12 bases left in between. Germline CDR1 reads DFQATT; CDR2 reads SNEGSKA (reference sequence). The CDR3 spans 12 residues. The CDR3 sequence is CSADRNESPLHF. The CDR3 DNA, read in part, is TGCAGTGCTGACAGGAACGAGTCACCC.

Only a few counts were recorded for this clone. Read coverage stops 3 residues before the CDR3 terminus; the germline J gene supplies the remainder. The chain recombines TRBV19 with TRBJ2-7, with TRBD2 identical over 7 bases. Per the germline V gene, CDR1 is LNHDA and CDR2 is SQIVND (reference sequence). V was pared by 5 bases and J by 3 bases, with 13 bases of the junction left unmatched. CDR3 length: 16 residues. The CDR3 reads CASSVRRGGRVYEQYF. The part of the CDR3 DNA that was read is TGTGCCAGTAGTGTTAGGCGGGGCGGGAGAGTCTACGAG.

In this sample, this clone turned up many times. Read data end 3 residues before the CDR3 end; the end is taken from the germline J gene. The chain recombines TRBV20-1 with TRBJ1-4, with D hard to call. CDR3 length: 14 residues. V lost 6 bases to trimming and J lost 6 bases, with 17 bases between them. Germline CDR1 DFQATT, CDR2 SNEGSKA (reference sequence). The CDR3 loop is CSASPTGRDEKLFF. Incomplete CDR3 DNA: TGCAGTGCCTCACCCACGGGGAGAGATGAAAAA.

This clone was seen ten or more times. The sequenced fragment ends 3 residues before the CDR3 boundary, so the rest is inferred from the germline J gene. This chain connects TRBV18 to TRBJ1-2, with 9 nucleotides matching TRBD1. The CDR3 is 15 residues long. Germline V gene lookup returns CDR1 KGHSH and CDR2 LQKENI. Trimming cost V 3 bases and J 0 bases; bases outside gene matches: 2. The CDR3 region is CASSPGQGTNYGYTF. CDR3 DNA (partial): TGTGCCAGCTCACCCGGACAGGGGACTAACTATGGC.

This clone showed up just a few times. The CDR3 end falls 3 residues outside the read, so it is completed with the germline J gene. The V gene is TRBV18, the J gene TRBJ2-3; 8 bases are a match to TRBD1. This CDR3 is built from 15 residues. V was clipped by 3 bases and J by 3 bases; unmatched bases: 5. Germline values: CDR1 KGHSH, CDR2 LQKENI. CDR3 region: CASSPWTGQTDTQYF. The sequenced part of the CDR3 DNA is TGTGCCAGCTCACCCTGGACAGGGCAAACAGATACG.

To note about this clone: Read coverage stops 3 residues before the CDR3 terminus; the germline J gene supplies the remainder. This rearrangement joins TRBV5-1 to TRBJ1-1, with 9 nucleotides matching TRBD1. V lost 3 bases to trimming and J lost 6 bases; unmatched junction nucleotides: 9. The CDR3 loop spans 15 amino acids. Germline V CDR1 and CDR2: SGHRS, YFSETQ. The CDR3 protein is CASSYTGGASPEAFF. The CDR3 bases that were read are TGCGCCAGCAGCTATACAGGGGGCGCGAGTCCTGAA.

Of note for this clone: The read finishes 3 residues shy of the CDR3 end, and the germline J gene is used to complete it. The chain links TRBV5-1 to TRBJ2-7; D remains ambiguous. There are 12 residues in the CDR3. Trimming removed 6 bases from V and 0 bases from J, with 7 bases in between. CDR1 and CDR2 (germline): SGHRS, YFSETQ. The CDR3 here is CASMGSSYEQYF. CDR3 bases read: TGCGCCAGCATGGGCAGCTCCTACGAG.